This T cell receptor (beta chain) was recorded in a study of blood T cell repertoires in COVID-19. This clone was detected once. The method was immunoSEQ multiplex PCR; TCRdb's version includes in-frame clones alone and lacks a portion of them. The table has fewer than 150,000 clones, just over 85% seen once; the top ten hold around 0.81%. V was trimmed by 2 bases and J by 0 bases, leaving 16 bases between them. CDR1 is KGHSH and CDR2 is LQKENI in the germline V gene. The CDR3 is made up of 18 amino acids. Sequencing used peripheral blood. The TCR sequence derives from a woman in her fifties or sixties with active or convalescent COVID-19. The chain links TRBV18 to TRBJ1-4; the D gene is possibly TRBD1 (5 bases). CDR3 protein: CASSPRTTLGATNEKLFF. The CDR3 DNA is TGTGCCAGCTCACCAAGGACAACCTTGGGTGCAACTAATGAAAAACTGTTTTTT. Using reference TRBV18 and TRBJ1-4 for the parts outside the CDR3, the full variable domain is NAGVMQNPRHLVRRRGQEARLRCSPMKGHSHVYWYRQLPEEGLKFMVYLQKENIIDESGMPKERFSAEFPKEGPSILRIQQVVRGDSAAYFCASSPRTTLGATNEKLFFGSGTQLSVL.